This T cell receptor beta chain was recorded in a study of technical replicates of blood from several donors. Germline V gene data show CDR1 as SEHNR and CDR2 as FQNEAQ (reference sequence). This CDR3 has 13 amino acids. Trimming stripped 0 bases from V and 8 bases from J, with 11 bases between. Data came from immunoSEQ multiplex PCR; TCRdb stores just in-frame clones and leaves some out. Of tens of thousands of clones listed, 95% to 98% were seen once; the top ten hold roughly 0.15%. The chain recombines TRBV7-9 with TRBJ2-7; D unclear. What was sequenced was T cells isolated from PBMCs. This TCR was sampled from a human donor in good health. CDR3 sequence (DNA): TGTGCCAGCAGCTTAGCGGCCCCCTCGCAGCAGTACTTC. Residues: CASSLAAPSQQYF. The full variable domain, its missing parts supplied by reference TRBV7-9 and TRBJ2-7, is DTGVSQNPRHKITKRGQNVTFRCDPISEHNRLYWYRQTLGQGPEFLTYFQNEAQLEKSRLLSDRFSAERPKGSFSTLEIQRTEQGDSAMYLCASSLAAPSQQYFGPGTRLTVT.